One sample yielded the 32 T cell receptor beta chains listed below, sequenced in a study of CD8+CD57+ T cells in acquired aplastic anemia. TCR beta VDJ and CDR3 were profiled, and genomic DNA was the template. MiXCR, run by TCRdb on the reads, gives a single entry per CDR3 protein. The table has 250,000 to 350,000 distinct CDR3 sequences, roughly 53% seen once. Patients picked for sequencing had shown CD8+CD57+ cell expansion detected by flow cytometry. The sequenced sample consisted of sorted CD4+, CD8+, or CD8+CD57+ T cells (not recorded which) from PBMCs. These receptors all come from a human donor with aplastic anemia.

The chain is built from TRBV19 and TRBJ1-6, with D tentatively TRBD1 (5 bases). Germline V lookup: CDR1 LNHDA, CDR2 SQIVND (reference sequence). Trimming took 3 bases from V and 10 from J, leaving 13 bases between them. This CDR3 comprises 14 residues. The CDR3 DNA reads TGTGCCAGTAGTATGGGGGAATCCCTCTCACCCCTCCACTTT. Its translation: CASSMGESLSPLHF.

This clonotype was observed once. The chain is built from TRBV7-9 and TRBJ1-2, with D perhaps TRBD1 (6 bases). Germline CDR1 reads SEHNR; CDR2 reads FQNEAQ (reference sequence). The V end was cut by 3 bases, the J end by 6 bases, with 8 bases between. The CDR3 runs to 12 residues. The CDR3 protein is CASSFGGDGYTF. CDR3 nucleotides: TGTGCCAGCAGCTTTGGGGGCGATGGCTACACCTTC.

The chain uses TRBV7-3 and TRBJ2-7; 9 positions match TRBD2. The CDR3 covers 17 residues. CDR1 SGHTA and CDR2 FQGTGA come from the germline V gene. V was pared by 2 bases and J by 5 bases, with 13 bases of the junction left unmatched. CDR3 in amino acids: CASSLVWTGTSHDEQYF. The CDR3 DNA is TGTGCCAGCAGCTTAGTATGGACCGGGACTAGCCATGACGAGCAGTACTTC.

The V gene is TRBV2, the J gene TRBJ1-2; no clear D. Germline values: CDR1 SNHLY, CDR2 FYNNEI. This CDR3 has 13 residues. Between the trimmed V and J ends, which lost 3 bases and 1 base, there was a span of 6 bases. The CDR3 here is CASSDAGNYGYTF. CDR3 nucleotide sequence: TGTGCCAGCAGTGACGCGGGTAACTATGGCTACACCTTC.

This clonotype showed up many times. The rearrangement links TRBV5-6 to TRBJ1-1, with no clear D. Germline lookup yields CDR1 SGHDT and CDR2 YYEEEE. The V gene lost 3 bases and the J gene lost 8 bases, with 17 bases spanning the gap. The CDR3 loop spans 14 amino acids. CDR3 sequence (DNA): TGTGCCAGCAGCTCAGGATCTTCCGGATCCGAAGCTTTCTTT. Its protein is CASSSGSSGSEAFF.

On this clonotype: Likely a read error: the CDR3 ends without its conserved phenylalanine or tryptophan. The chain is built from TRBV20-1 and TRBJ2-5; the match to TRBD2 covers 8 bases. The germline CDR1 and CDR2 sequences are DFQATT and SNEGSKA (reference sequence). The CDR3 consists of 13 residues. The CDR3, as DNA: TGCAGTCTGTGGACTAGCTCCCAAGAGGCCCAGTACCTC. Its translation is CSLWTSSQEAQYL.

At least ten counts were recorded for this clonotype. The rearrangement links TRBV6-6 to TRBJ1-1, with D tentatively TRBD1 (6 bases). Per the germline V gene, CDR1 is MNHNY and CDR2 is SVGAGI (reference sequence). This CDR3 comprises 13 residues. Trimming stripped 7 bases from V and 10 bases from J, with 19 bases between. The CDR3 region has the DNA TGTGCCAGCACCCTTACAGGGTCTAGTGGAGCTTTCTTT. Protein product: CASTLTGSSGAFF.

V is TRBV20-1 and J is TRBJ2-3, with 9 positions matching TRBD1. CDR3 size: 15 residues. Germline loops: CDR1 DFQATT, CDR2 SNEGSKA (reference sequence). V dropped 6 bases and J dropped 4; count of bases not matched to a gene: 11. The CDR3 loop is CSAKAGTGSPDTQYF. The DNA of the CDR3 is TGCAGTGCCAAAGCAGGGACAGGGTCCCCAGATACGCAGTATTTT.

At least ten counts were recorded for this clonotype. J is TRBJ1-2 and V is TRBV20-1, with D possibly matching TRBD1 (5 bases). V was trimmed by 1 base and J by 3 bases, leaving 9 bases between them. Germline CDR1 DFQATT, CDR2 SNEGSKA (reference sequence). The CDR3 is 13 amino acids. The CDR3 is CSARVGGYYGYTF. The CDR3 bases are TGCAGTGCTAGAGTGGGGGGATACTATGGCTACACCTTC.

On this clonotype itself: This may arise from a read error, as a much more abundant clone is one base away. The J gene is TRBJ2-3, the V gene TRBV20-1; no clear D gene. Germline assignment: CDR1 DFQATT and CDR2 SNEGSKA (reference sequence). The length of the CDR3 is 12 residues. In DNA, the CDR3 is TGCAGTGCCCTTCCCACGGTTGATACGCAGGATTTT. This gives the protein CSALPTVDTQDF.

The CDR3 here is CASTMTRIGSPLHF. The DNA for the CDR3 is TGTGCCAGCACCATGACCAGGATAGGTTCACCCCTCCACTTT. The chain links TRBV12-3 or TRBV12-4 to TRBJ1-6; D ambiguous. The CDR3 spans 14 residues. The V and J ends lost 7 bases and 9 bases respectively, with 16 bases between them.

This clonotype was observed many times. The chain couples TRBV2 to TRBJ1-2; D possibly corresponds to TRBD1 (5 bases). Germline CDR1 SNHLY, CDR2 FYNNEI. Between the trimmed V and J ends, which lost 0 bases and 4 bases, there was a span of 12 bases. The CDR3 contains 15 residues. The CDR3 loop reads CASSEAGVRGYGYTF. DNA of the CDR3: TGTGCCAGCAGTGAAGCGGGGGTCCGCGGCTATGGCTACACCTTC.

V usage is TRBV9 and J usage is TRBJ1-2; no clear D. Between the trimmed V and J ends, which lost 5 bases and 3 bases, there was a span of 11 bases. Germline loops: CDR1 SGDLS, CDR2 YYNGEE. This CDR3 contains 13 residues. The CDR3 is CASSTRLYYGYTF. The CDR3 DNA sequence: TGTGCCAGCAGTACCAGGTTGTACTATGGCTACACCTTC.

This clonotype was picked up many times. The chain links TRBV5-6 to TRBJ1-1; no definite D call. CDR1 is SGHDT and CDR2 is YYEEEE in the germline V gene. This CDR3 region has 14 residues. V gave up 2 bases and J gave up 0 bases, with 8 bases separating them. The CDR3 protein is CASSLSRLNTEAFF. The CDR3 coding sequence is TGTGCCAGCAGCTTATCCAGATTGAACACTGAAGCTTTCTTT.

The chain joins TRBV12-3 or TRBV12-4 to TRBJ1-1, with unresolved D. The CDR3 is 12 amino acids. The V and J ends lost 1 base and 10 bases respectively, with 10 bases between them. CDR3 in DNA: TGTGCCAGCAGTTTAGTCCTCCTCGGAGCTTTCTTT. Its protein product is CASSLVLLGAFF.

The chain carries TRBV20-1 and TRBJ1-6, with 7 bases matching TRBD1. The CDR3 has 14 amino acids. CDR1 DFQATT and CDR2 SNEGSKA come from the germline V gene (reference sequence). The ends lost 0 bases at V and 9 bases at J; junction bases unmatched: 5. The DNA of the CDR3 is TGCAGTGCTAGAGATCGGAGGGGGCGTTCACCCCTCCACTTT. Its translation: CSARDRRGRSPLHF.

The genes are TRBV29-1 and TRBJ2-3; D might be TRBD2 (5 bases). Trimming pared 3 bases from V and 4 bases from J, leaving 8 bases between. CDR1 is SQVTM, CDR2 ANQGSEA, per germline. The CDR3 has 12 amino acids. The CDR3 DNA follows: TGCAGCGTTGAGCAGAGGGCAGATACGCAGTATTTT. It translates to CSVEQRADTQYF.

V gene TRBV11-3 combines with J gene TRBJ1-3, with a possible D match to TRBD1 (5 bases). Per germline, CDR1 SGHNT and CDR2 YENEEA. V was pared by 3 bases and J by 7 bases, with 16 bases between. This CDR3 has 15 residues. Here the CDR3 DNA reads TGTGCCAGCAGCTTGCTTCGCAGGGCGAGTAACACCATATATTTT. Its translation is CASSLLRRASNTIYF.

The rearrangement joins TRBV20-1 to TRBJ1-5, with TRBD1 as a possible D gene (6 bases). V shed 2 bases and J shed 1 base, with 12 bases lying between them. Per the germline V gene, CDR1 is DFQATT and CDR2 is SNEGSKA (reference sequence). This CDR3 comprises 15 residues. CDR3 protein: CSARIQGRSNQPQHF. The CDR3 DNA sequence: TGCAGTGCTAGAATACAGGGTAGGAGCAATCAGCCCCAGCATTTT.

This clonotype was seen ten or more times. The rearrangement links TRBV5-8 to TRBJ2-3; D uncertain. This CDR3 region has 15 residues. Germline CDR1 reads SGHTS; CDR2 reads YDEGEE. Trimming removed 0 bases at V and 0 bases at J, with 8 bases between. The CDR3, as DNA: TGTGCCAGCAGCTTGGTACAGATCAGCACAGATACGCAGTATTTT. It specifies CASSLVQISTDTQYF. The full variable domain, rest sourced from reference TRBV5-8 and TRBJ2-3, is EAGVTQSPTHLIKTRGQQATLRCSPISGHTSVYWYQQALGLGLQFLLWYDEGEERNRGNFPPRFSGRQFPNYSSELNVNALELEDSALYLCASSLVQISTDTQYFGPGTRLTVL.

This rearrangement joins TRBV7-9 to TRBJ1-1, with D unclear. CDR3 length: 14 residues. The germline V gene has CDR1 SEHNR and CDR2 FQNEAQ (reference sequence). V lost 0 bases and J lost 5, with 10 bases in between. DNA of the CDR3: TGTGCCAGCAGCTTAGCGTGGGGTTTAACTGAAGCTTTCTTT. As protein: CASSLAWGLTEAFF.

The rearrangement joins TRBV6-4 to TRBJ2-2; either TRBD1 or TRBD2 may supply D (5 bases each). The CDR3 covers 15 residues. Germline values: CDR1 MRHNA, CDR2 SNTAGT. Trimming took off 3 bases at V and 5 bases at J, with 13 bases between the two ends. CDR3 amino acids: CASSEGTGGTGELFF. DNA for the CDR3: TGTGCCAGCAGTGAGGGAACAGGCGGGACCGGGGAGCTGTTTTTT.

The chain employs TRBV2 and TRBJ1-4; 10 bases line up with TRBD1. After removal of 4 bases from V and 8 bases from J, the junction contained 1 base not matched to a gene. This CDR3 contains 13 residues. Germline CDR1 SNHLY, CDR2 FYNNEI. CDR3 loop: CASSGQGAEKLFF. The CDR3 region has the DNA TGTGCCAGCAGTGGACAGGGGGCGGAAAAACTGTTTTTT.

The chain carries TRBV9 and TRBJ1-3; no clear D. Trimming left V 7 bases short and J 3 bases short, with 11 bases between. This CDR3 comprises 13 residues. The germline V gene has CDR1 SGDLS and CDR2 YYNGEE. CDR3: CASAEGVGNTIYF. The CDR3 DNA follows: TGTGCCAGCGCCGAGGGAGTTGGAAACACCATATATTTT.

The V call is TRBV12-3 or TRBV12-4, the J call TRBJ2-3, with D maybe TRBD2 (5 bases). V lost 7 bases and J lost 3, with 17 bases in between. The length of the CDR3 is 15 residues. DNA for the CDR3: TGTGCCAGCACGGGAATTAGGGCCGGGACAGATACGCAGTATTTT. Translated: CASTGIRAGTDTQYF.

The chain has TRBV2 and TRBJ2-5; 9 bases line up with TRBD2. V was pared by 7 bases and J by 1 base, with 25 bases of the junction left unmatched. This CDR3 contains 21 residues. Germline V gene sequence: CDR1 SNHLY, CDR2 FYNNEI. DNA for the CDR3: TGTGCCAGCAACCCCCCTGGCGGGGGGGCGGGTATGACCGTAGGCCAAGAGACCCAGTACTTC. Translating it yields CASNPPGGGAGMTVGQETQYF.

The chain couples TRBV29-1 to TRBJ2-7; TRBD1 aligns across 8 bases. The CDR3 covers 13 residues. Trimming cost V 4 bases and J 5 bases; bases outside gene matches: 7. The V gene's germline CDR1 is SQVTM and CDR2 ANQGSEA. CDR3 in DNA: TGCAGCGTTGTACAGGGGGGAGGCGACGAGCAGTACTTC. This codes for CSVVQGGGDEQYF.

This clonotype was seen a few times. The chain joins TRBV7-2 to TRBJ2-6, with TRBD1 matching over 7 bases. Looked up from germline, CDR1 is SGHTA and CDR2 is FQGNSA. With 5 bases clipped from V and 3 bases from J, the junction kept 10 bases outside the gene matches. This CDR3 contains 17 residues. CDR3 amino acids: CASSPKAGTVGANVLTF. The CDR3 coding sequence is TGTGCCAGCAGCCCTAAGGCTGGGACAGTTGGGGCCAACGTCCTGACTTTC.

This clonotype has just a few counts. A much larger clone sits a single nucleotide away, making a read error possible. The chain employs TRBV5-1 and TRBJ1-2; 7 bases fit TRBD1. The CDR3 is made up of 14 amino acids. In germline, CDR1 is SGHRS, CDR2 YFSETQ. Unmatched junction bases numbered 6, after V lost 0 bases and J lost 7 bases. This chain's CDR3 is CASSLGQGYCGYTF. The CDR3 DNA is TGCGCCAGCAGCTTGGGACAGGGCTACTGTGGCTACACCTTC.

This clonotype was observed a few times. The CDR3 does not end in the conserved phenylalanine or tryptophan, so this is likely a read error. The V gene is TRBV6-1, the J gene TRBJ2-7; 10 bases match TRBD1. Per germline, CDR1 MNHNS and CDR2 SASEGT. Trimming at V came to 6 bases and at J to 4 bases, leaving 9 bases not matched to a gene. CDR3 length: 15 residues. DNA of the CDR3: TGTGCCAGCAGCCCGTCGGGACAGGGGATATACGAGCAGTACTCC. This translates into CASSPSGQGIYEQYS.

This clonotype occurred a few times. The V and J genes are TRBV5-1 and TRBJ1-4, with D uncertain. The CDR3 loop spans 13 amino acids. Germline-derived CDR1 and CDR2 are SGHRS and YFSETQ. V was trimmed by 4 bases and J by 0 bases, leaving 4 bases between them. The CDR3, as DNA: TGCGCCAGCAGCGCTGCAACTAATGAAAAACTGTTTTTT. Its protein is CASSAATNEKLFF.

For the CDR3, the DNA is TGTGCCATCAGTGAGGGACAGGGGCAAGCTGAAGCTTTCTTT. Its protein is CAISEGQGQAEAFF. V usage is TRBV10-3 and J usage is TRBJ1-1, with 9 bases identical to TRBD1. V lost 2 bases, J lost 6 bases, and 4 bases stayed unmatched. The germline CDR1 and CDR2 sequences are ENHRY and SYGVKD. The CDR3 covers 14 residues.